This T cell receptor (beta chain) was sequenced in a study of shared clonotypes between healthy human individuals. Between the trimmed V and J ends, which lost 1 base and 5 bases, there was a span of 11 bases. The CDR3 has 14 residues. The germline V gene encodes CDR1 SNHLY and CDR2 FYNNEI. Across several immunoSEQ plates, the genomic DNA of each subset was split evenly. What was sequenced on ten immunoSEQ deep assay plates was unsorted PBMC DNA. Only in-frame clones appear in the TCRdb table, and some are missing; sequencing was by immunoSEQ multiplex PCR. Here the sample spans about 490,000 clones, roughly 78% being singletons.

The rearrangement uses TRBV2 and TRBJ1-2; D not resolved. The clonotype originates from a woman aged 40 to 49 in good health. Some clones in this sample may be carry-over from other donors' samples. Sequenced material: PBMCs. In DNA, the CDR3 is TGTGCCAGCAGTGAAGAGGGCAGCAGTTATGGCTACACCTTC. Translating gives CASSEEGSSYGYTF.